The 26 T cell receptor beta chains below all came from one sample that was sequenced in a study of blood T cell repertoires in COVID-19. Profiled with immunoSEQ multiplex PCR; TCRdb holds only in-frame clones, not every one. The repertoire consists of roughly 300,000 clones, with under 90% occurring once and the leading ten covering over 8.5%. The sequenced material came from peripheral blood. The receptors were sampled from a woman aged 50 to 60 who had recovered from COVID-19.

V gene TRBV6-2 or TRBV6-3 combines with J gene TRBJ2-7; 10 positions agree with TRBD2. Germline values: CDR1 MNHEY, CDR2 SVGEGT. This CDR3 spans 16 amino acids. J gave up 7 bases and V 5 bases, and 14 bases lay outside the gene matches. The CDR3 bases are TGTGCCAGCAGTCTCTGGACTAGCGGAGCCGGGGGGGAGCAGTACTTC. Its protein is CASSLWTSGAGGEQYF.

CDR3 nucleotide sequence: TGTGCCAGCAGCGTAGACGCCGGGGGGGCCAAGAATTCACCCCTCCACTTT. Amino acid sequence: CASSVDAGGAKNSPLHF. The V call is TRBV9, the J call TRBJ1-6, with D possibly TRBD1 on 6 matching bases. V was shortened by 0 bases and J by 7 bases, with 17 bases between the two germline ends. Germline CDR1 and CDR2: SGDLS and YYNGEE. This CDR3 contains 17 residues.

V gene TRBV30 combines with J gene TRBJ1-2, with D possibly being TRBD1 (6 bases). CDR3 length: 11 amino acids. Trimming took off 5 bases at V and 8 bases at J, with 12 bases between the two ends. Germline CDR1 is GTSNPN and CDR2 is SVGIG (reference sequence). The CDR3 protein is CAWQGFRGYTF. As DNA, the CDR3 is TGTGCCTGGCAGGGGTTTAGGGGCTACACCTTC.

This chain joins TRBV28 and TRBJ2-1, with a tentative D call TRBD1 (5 bases). Germline values: CDR1 MDHEN, CDR2 SYDVKM. CDR3 length: 16 residues. Trimming removed 2 bases from V and 4 bases from J, with 15 bases in between. The CDR3: CASSLIVSQGYNEQFF. CDR3 DNA: TGTGCCAGCAGTTTAATAGTTTCGCAGGGATACAATGAGCAGTTCTTC. The full variable domain, completed using reference TRBV28 and TRBJ2-1, is DVKVTQSSRYLVKRTGEKVFLECVQDMDHENMFWYRQDPGLGLRLIYFSYDVKMKEKGDIPEGYSVSREKKERFSLILESASTNQTSMYLCASSLIVSQGYNEQFFGPGTRLTVL.

The V call is TRBV4-2, the J call TRBJ1-4; TRBD1 is a possible D gene (5 bases). The CDR3 is 19 amino acids. CDR1 is LGHNA, CDR2 YNFKEQ, per germline. With 1 base removed from V and 0 bases from J, the gap between germline ends came to 18 bases. CDR3 sequence (DNA): TGTGCCAGCAGCCAAGTTGGTCAGGGAGGCAGCGCAACTAATGAAAAACTGTTTTTT. This translates into CASSQVGQGGSATNEKLFF.

The chain recombines TRBV7-6 with TRBJ1-4, with D perhaps TRBD1 (5 bases). This CDR3 is built from 14 residues. Trimming cost V 7 bases and J 5 bases, with 14 bases left between them. From germline, CDR1 is SGHVS and CDR2 FNYEAQ. DNA of the CDR3: TGTGCCAGCACCATCCCAGGGCACAATGAAAAACTGTTTTTT. Residues: CASTIPGHNEKLFF.

V usage is TRBV29-1 and J usage is TRBJ1-1; 8 nucleotides line up with TRBD1. The CDR3 is 14 residues long. Germline lookup yields CDR1 SQVTM and CDR2 ANQGSEA. V trimming: 3 bases; J trimming: 3 bases; junction bases outside the gene matches: 6. In DNA, the CDR3 is TGCAGCGTTGATTCCCAGGGGGCGGACACTGAAGCTTTCTTT. Translation: CSVDSQGADTEAFF.

This rearrangement joins TRBV5-4 to TRBJ2-7; a weak D match, TRBD2 (5 bases). This CDR3 has 13 amino acids. Germline CDR1 is SGHNT and CDR2 is YYREEE (reference sequence). The V and J ends lost 0 bases and 6 bases respectively, with 10 bases between them. DNA of the CDR3: TGTGCCAGCAGCTTGGATCAGGCGGGCGAGCAGTACTTC. Amino acids: CASSLDQAGEQYF.

The chain couples TRBV29-1 to TRBJ2-5; D not resolved. In germline, CDR1 is SQVTM, CDR2 ANQGSEA. The germline V and J ends were trimmed by 7 bases and 0 bases, with 18 bases remaining between them. The CDR3 extends over 15 amino acids. The CDR3 nucleotides are TGCAGCGGACTGGAGAGCGCTGGCTACCAAGAGACCCAGTACTTC. Its translation: CSGLESAGYQETQYF.

The chain has TRBV7-2 and TRBJ1-6; 8 nucleotides agree with TRBD1. J was trimmed by 9 bases and V by 4 bases; bases with no gene match: 8. CDR1 is SGHTA, CDR2 FQGNSA, per germline. The CDR3 runs to 15 residues. The chain's CDR3 is CASSSTGGVGSPLHF. The DNA of the CDR3 is TGTGCCAGCAGCTCTACAGGGGGAGTCGGTTCACCCCTCCACTTT.

The chain has TRBV6-2 or TRBV6-3 and TRBJ1-2; D unclear. The CDR3 is 12 amino acids. Germline V lookup: CDR1 MNHEY, CDR2 SVGEGT. The V end lost 4 bases, the J end lost 8 bases, and 11 bases lay between the germline ends. The chain's CDR3 is CASSLRQSGYTF. The CDR3 bases are TGTGCCAGCAGTTTACGCCAGTCCGGCTACACCTTC.

The CDR3 DNA sequence: TGTGCCAGCAGTTACCAGGTAGTGGAGACCCAGTACTTC. Its protein product is CASSYQVVETQYF. The V and J genes are TRBV28 and TRBJ2-5; D is unresolved. The CDR3 extends over 13 amino acids. The germline V gene has CDR1 MDHEN and CDR2 SYDVKM. V was shortened by 4 bases and J by 5 bases, with 11 bases between the two germline ends.

V and J are TRBV28 and TRBJ2-7; a weak D match, TRBD2 (5 bases). The germline V gene has CDR1 MDHEN and CDR2 SYDVKM. V lost 3 bases and J lost 2, with 20 bases in between. This CDR3 has 17 amino acids. CDR3 nucleotides: TGTGCCAGCAGTTTTCCCATAACTAGTATGAGGCCCTACGAGCAGTACTTC. It translates to CASSFPITSMRPYEQYF.

This chain connects TRBV6-5 to TRBJ2-4; 7 positions match TRBD2. Trimming took 2 bases from V and 3 from J; bases not matched to a gene: 1. The germline V gene has CDR1 MNHEY and CDR2 SVGAGI. This CDR3 has 14 residues. The CDR3 sequence: CASSYGEGKNIQYF. CDR3 nucleotide sequence: TGTGCCAGCAGTTACGGGGAGGGCAAAAACATTCAGTACTTC.

The CDR3 loop reads CASSLGGEVGSTDTQYF. The CDR3 DNA reads TGTGCCAGCAGCTTAGGGGGGGAGGTGGGGAGCACAGATACGCAGTATTTT. The J gene is TRBJ2-3, the V gene TRBV7-2; D perhaps matches TRBD2 (6 bases). The CDR3 has 17 residues. Germline lookup yields CDR1 SGHTA and CDR2 FQGNSA. Between the trimmed V and J ends, which lost 1 base and 0 bases, there was a span of 14 bases. Based on the CDR3 plus reference TRBV7-2 and TRBJ2-3, the full variable domain is GAGVSQSPSNKVTEKGKDVELRCDPISGHTALYWYRQSLGQGLEFLIYFQGNSAPDKSGLPSDRFSAERTGGSVSTLTIQRTQQEDSAVYLCASSLGGEVGSTDTQYFGPGTRLTVL.

The chain has TRBV21-1 and TRBJ2-7; the table's TRBD2 call for D was not verified on the DNA. TRBV21-1 is classified as a pseudogene. The CDR3 runs 15 residues. The CDR3 region is CASSIRRGGRGEQYF. The CDR3 DNA follows: TGTGCCAGCAGCATCCGCCGCGGGGGGCGCGGGGAGCAGTACTTC.

The CDR3 loop reads CASSPAPSSFGYTF. CDR3 DNA: TGTGCCAGCTCACCTGCGCCCTCGTCTTTTGGCTACACCTTC. The genes are TRBV18 and TRBJ1-2; D ambiguous. Germline lookup yields CDR1 KGHSH and CDR2 LQKENI. The CDR3 has 14 residues. Trimming stripped 3 bases from V and 7 bases from J, with 15 bases between.

This clone was seen a handful of times. The chain employs TRBV2 and TRBJ1-2; 9 nucleotides agree with TRBD1. V was pared by 8 bases and J by 3 bases, with 16 bases of the junction left unmatched. This CDR3 contains 17 residues. Germline lookup yields CDR1 SNHLY and CDR2 FYNNEI. In nucleotides, the CDR3 is TGTGCCAGCCGGACCGCGGGACAGGGACTCATCCACTATGGCTACACCTTC. The encoded protein is CASRTAGQGLIHYGYTF.

This clone showed up just once. This chain connects TRBV1 to TRBJ1-2; TRBD1 was called by the table and not checked on the DNA. TRBV1 is marked as a pseudogene. The CDR3 loop spans 16 amino acids. As DNA, the CDR3 is TGCACCAGCAGCCAAGATATTGGACAGGTCGGCTATGGCTACACCTTC. Translating it yields CTSSQDIGQVGYGYTF.

The gene calls are TRBV14 and TRBJ2-5, with no clear D. CDR1 is SGHDN, CDR2 FVKESK, per germline. CDR3 length: 14 amino acids. Between the trimmed V and J ends, which lost 4 bases and 5 bases, there was a span of 14 bases. In nucleotides, the CDR3 is TGTGCCAGCAGCCGAGATCCAGGTCAGGAGACCCAGTACTTC. Translation: CASSRDPGQETQYF.

The V call is TRBV28, the J call TRBJ2-7, with TRBD2 matching over 11 bases. V lost 5 bases to trimming and J lost 6 bases; unmatched junction nucleotides: 6. Germline CDR1 is MDHEN and CDR2 is SYDVKM. The CDR3 runs 14 residues. DNA for the CDR3: TGTGCCAGCAGTCCGGCTAGCGGGAGGACCGAGCAGTACTTC. Its protein product is CASSPASGRTEQYF.

This clone has only one observation. The V gene is TRBV11-2, the J gene TRBJ2-2; D remains ambiguous. The germline V gene has CDR1 SGHAT and CDR2 FQNNGV. V shed 2 bases and J shed 7 bases, with 14 bases lying between them. The CDR3 covers 15 residues. This CDR3 is CASSLRSQSSGELFF. DNA for the CDR3: TGTGCCAGCAGCTTAAGATCCCAGTCAAGCGGGGAGCTGTTTTTT. Together with reference TRBV11-2 and TRBJ2-2, the CDR3 gives the full variable domain: EAGVAQSPRYKIIEKRQSVAFWCNPISGHATLYWYQQILGQGPKLLIQFQNNGVVDDSQLPKDRFSAERLKGVDSTLKIQPAKLEDSAVYLCASSLRSQSSGELFFGEGSRLTVL.

This chain uses TRBV7-6 with TRBJ2-3; 10 bases align to TRBD2. The CDR3 consists of 15 residues. Germline CDR1 SGHVS, CDR2 FNYEAQ. The junction had 4 bases not matched to a gene; V was cut back by 5 bases and J by 2 bases. The CDR3 is CASSRSGRDTDTQYF. DNA of the CDR3: TGTGCCAGCAGCCGCAGCGGGAGGGACACAGATACGCAGTATTTT.

The chain couples TRBV29-1 to TRBJ1-5; D gene uncertain. Germline lookup yields CDR1 SQVTM and CDR2 ANQGSEA. Trimming removed 4 bases at V and 0 bases at J, with 4 bases between. This CDR3 comprises 12 residues. The CDR3 bases are TGCAGCGTTGGCGATAGCAATCAGCCCCAGCATTTT. This codes for CSVGDSNQPQHF.

V gene TRBV9 combines with J gene TRBJ2-1; a weak D match, TRBD1 (6 bases). This CDR3 contains 14 residues. V was cut by 0 bases and J by 4 bases, with 8 bases left in between. Germline-derived CDR1 and CDR2 are SGDLS and YYNGEE. The CDR3 is CASSVVRGYNEQFF. The CDR3 nucleotides are TGTGCCAGCAGCGTAGTTAGGGGGTACAATGAGCAGTTCTTC.

The chain employs TRBV28 and TRBJ1-4; D gene uncertain. The V gene lost 4 bases and the J gene lost 3 bases, with 3 bases spanning the gap. CDR1 and CDR2 (germline): MDHEN, SYDVKM. The CDR3 contains 12 residues. Here the CDR3 DNA reads TGTGCCAGCAGTTCAGCTAATGAAAAACTGTTTTTT. It encodes CASSSANEKLFF.